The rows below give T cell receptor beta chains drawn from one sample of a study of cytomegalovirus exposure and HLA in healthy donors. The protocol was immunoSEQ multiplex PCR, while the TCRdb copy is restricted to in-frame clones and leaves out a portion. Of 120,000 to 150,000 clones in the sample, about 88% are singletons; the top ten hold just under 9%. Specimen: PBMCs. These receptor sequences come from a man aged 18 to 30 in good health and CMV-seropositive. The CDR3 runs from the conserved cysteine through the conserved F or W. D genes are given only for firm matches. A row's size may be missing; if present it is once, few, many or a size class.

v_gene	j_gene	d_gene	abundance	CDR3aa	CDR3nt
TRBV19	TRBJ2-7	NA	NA	CASSIGGLNSYEQYF	TGTGCCAGTAGTATCGGGGGGCTTAACTCCTACGAGCAGTACTTC
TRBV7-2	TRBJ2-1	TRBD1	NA	CASSFQGERGSEQFF	TGTGCCAGCAGCTTCCAGGGGGAGAGAGGTAGTGAGCAGTTCTTC
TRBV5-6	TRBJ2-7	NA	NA	CASSLRSSYEQYF	TGTGCCAGCAGCCTGAGGAGCTCCTACGAGCAGTACTTC
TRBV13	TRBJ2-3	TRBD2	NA	CASSSFGGLAEGTDTQYF	TGTGCCAGCAGCTCCTTTGGGGGACTAGCGGAGGGGACAGATACGCAGTATTTT
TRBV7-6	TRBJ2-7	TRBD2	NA	CASSLDSGRALEQYF	TGTGCCAGCAGCTTAGATAGCGGGAGGGCCCTCGAGCAGTACTTC
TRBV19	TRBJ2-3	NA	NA	CASSIVVFTDTQYF	TGTGCCAGTAGTATAGTAGTTTTCACAGATACGCAGTATTTT
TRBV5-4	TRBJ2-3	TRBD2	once	CASSLGIGEGMGTDTQYF	TGTGCCAGCAGCTTGGGAATCGGGGAGGGAATGGGCACAGATACGCAGTATTTT
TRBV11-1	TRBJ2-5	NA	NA	CASSSRTDQETQYF	TGTGCCAGCAGCTCCCGGACAGACCAAGAGACCCAGTACTTC
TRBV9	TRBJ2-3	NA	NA	CASSVSYAVTDTQYF	TGTGCCAGCAGCGTGTCGTACGCGGTCACAGATACGCAGTATTTT
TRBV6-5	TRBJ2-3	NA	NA	CASSLTFGGDTQYF	TGTGCCAGCAGCCTCACCTTTGGGGGGGATACGCAGTATTTT
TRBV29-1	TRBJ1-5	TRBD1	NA	CSVGDRDFGNQPQHF	TGCAGCGTTGGGGACAGGGATTTTGGGAATCAGCCCCAGCATTTT
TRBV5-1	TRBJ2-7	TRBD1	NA	CASSRDVGQGSYEQYF	TGCGCCAGCAGCCGGGACGTCGGACAGGGCTCCTACGAGCAGTACTTC
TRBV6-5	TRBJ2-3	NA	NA	CASTPVGTDTQYF	TGTGCCAGCACCCCCGTCGGCACAGATACGCAGTATTTT
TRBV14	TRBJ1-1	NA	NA	CASSLTVNTEAFF	TGTGCCAGCAGCCTGACAGTGAACACTGAAGCTTTCTTT
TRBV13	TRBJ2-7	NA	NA	CASSLAGTFEQYF	TGTGCCAGCAGCTTAGCAGGCACCTTCGAGCAGTACTTC
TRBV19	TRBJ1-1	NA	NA	CASSIGQHTKPNTEAFF	TGTGCCAGTAGTATTGGACAGCACACTAAACCGAACACTGAAGCTTTCTTT
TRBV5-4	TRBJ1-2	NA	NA	CASSLGQSNYGYTF	TGTGCCAGCAGCTTGGGCCAGTCTAACTATGGCTACACCTTC
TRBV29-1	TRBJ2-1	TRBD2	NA	CSVDVLAGGPNEQFF	TGCAGCGTTGATGTGCTAGCGGGAGGGCCAAATGAGCAGTTCTTC
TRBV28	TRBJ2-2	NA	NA	CASSLPGDNTGELFF	TGTGCCAGCAGTTTACCCGGGGATAACACCGGGGAGCTGTTTTTT
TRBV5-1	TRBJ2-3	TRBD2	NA	CASSSGSVKDTQYF	TGCGCCAGCAGTAGCGGGAGTGTCAAAGATACGCAGTATTTT
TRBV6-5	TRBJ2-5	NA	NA	CASSSNRKETQYF	TGTGCCAGCAGTTCTAACAGAAAAGAGACCCAGTACTTC
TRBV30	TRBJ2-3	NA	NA	CAWSGAVTTDTQYF	TGTGCCTGGAGTGGGGCAGTTACTACAGATACGCAGTATTTT
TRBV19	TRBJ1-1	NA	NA	CASSIFGVGRPEAFF	TGTGCCAGTAGTATTTTCGGGGTGGGGAGGCCTGAAGCTTTCTTT
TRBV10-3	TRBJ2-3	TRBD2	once	CAINQRGSTDTQYF	TGTGCCATCAATCAGCGGGGGAGCACAGATACGCAGTATTTT
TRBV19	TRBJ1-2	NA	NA	CASSHRQLANYGYTF	TGTGCCAGTAGTCATCGACAGCTAGCTAACTATGGCTACACCTTC
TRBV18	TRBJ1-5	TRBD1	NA	CASSLAGGVDQPQHF	TGTGCCAGCTCACTTGCAGGGGGCGTCGATCAGCCCCAGCATTTT
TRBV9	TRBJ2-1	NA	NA	CASSVFSASSYNEQFF	TGTGCCAGCAGCGTTTTCTCGGCTAGCTCCTACAATGAGCAGTTCTTC
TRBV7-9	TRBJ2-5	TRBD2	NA	CASSLAHGGELETQYF	TGTGCCAGCAGCTTAGCGCACGGGGGGGAGCTGGAGACCCAGTACTTC
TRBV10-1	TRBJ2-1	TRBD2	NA	CASSDTSGSSYNEQFF	TGCGCCAGCAGCGATACTAGCGGGAGCTCCTACAATGAGCAGTTCTTC
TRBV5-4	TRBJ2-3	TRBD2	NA	CASETSGTDTQYF	TGTGCCAGCGAGACTAGCGGCACAGATACGCAGTATTTT
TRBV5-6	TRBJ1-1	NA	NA	CASSLAQGTSEAFF	TGTGCCAGCAGCTTGGCCCAGGGAACCTCTGAAGCTTTCTTT
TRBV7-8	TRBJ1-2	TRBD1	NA	CASSTPGTGSYGYTF	TGTGCCAGCAGCACCCCCGGGACAGGGTCTTATGGCTACACCTTC
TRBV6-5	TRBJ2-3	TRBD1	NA	CASNSGGRTDTQYF	TGTGCCAGTAACTCAGGGGGTAGGACAGATACGCAGTATTTT
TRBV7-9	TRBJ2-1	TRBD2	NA	CASSPSGSYSYNEQFF	TGTGCCAGCAGCCCTAGCGGGAGCTACTCCTACAATGAGCAGTTCTTC
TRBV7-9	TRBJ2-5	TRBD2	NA	CASSPSGLAGGETQYF	TGTGCCAGCAGCCCGTCGGGACTAGCGGGGGGGGAGACCCAGTACTTC
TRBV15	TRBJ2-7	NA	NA	CATSRVGDEQYF	TGTGCCACCAGCAGAGTAGGGGACGAGCAGTACTTC
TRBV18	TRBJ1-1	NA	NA	CASSMKQGQAFF	TGTGCCAGCTCAATGAAACAGGGTCAGGCTTTCTTT
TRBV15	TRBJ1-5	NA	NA	CATSRDSPRAVQPQHF	TGTGCCACCAGCAGAGATAGCCCCAGGGCTGTTCAGCCCCAGCATTTT
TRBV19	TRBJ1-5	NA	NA	CASSAMGRANQPQHF	TGTGCCAGTAGTGCCATGGGGAGGGCCAATCAGCCCCAGCATTTT